These 8 T cell receptor beta chains were all obtained from the same sample, sequenced in a study of blood T cell repertoires in COVID-19. Sequencing used immunoSEQ multiplex PCR; TCRdb keeps in-frame clones, though not all of them. The table includes 300,000 to 400,000 clones, about nine tenths detected once. The material sequenced was PBMCs or T cells enriched from blood (not recorded which). The receptors originated from a man aged 60 to 75 who had recovered from COVID-19.

J is TRBJ2-7 and V is TRBV7-9; TRBD2 matches at 9 bases. V lost 6 bases and J lost 7; bases outside the gene matches: 13. Germline assignment: CDR1 SEHNR and CDR2 FQNEAQ (reference sequence). The CDR3 contains 15 residues. In nucleotides, the CDR3 is TGTGCCAGCAGGTTCACGGGCTTAGCGGGAGAGGAGCAGTACTTC. It yields the protein CASRFTGLAGEEQYF.

This clone was counted a single time. This chain connects TRBV5-1 to TRBJ2-6; maybe TRBD1 (7 bases). CDR1 and CDR2 from the germline V gene are SGHRS and YFSETQ. Trimming pared 0 bases from V and 7 bases from J, leaving 14 bases between. This CDR3 is 16 amino acids long. Here the CDR3 reads CASSLGGTADANVLTF. The CDR3 DNA sequence: TGCGCCAGCAGCTTGGGCGGGACAGCCGACGCCAACGTCCTGACTTTC. Looking up the rest from reference TRBV5-1 and TRBJ2-6 gives the full variable domain: KAGVTQTPRYLIKTRGQQVTLSCSPISGHRSVSWYQQTPGQGLQFLFEYFSETQRNKGNFPGRFSGRQFSNSRSEMNVSTLELGDSALYLCASSLGGTADANVLTFGAGSRLTVL.

The chain joins TRBV5-1 to TRBJ2-3; 15 positions match TRBD2. CDR1 SGHRS and CDR2 YFSETQ come from the germline V gene. With 4 bases clipped from V and 1 base from J, the junction kept 10 bases outside the gene matches. The CDR3 is made up of 19 amino acids. Written as DNA, the CDR3 is TGCGCCAGCAGCAACTTCCCGGGACTAGCGGGAGGAGGCACAGATACGCAGTATTTT. Amino acids: CASSNFPGLAGGGTDTQYF.

The rearrangement joins TRBV5-1 to TRBJ1-5; TRBD1 is a possible D gene (5 bases). CDR1 is SGHRS, CDR2 YFSETQ, per germline. The length of the CDR3 is 15 residues. Trimming took 4 bases from V and 2 from J, leaving 13 bases between them. In DNA form, the CDR3 reads TGCGCCAGCAGCCTAAACACAGGAGGCAATCAGCCCCAGCATTTT. The encoded protein is CASSLNTGGNQPQHF.

This clone was detected only once. The chain uses TRBV4-1 and TRBJ1-2; D gene ambiguous. Trimming shortened V by 0 bases and J by 4 bases, and 15 bases separated the two germline ends. The CDR3 extends over 16 amino acids. Germline-derived CDR1 and CDR2 are MGHRA and YSYEKL. The CDR3 reads CASSQDLGKTLYGYTF. CDR3 coding DNA: TGCGCCAGCAGCCAAGATCTCGGCAAGACACTCTATGGCTACACCTTC.

The chain couples TRBV5-1 to TRBJ1-1; tentatively, D is TRBD1 (5 bases). The V gene's germline CDR1 is SGHRS and CDR2 YFSETQ. V lost 4 bases to trimming and J lost 3 bases, with 13 bases between them. CDR3 length: 14 amino acids. The CDR3 DNA follows: TGCGCCAGCAGCCACCTCCGGGGGGACACTGAAGCTTTCTTT. Amino acid sequence: CASSHLRGDTEAFF.

The rearrangement joins TRBV3-1 (or the pseudogene TRBV3-2) to TRBJ1-1, with 9 bases fitting TRBD1. The CDR3 covers 15 residues. Germline V CDR1 and CDR2: LGHDT, YNNKEL (reference sequence). J lost 1 base, V lost 4 bases, and 4 bases had no gene match. The CDR3 region is CASSRGGQGNTEAFF. For the CDR3, the DNA is TGTGCCAGCAGCCGGGGGGGACAGGGGAACACTGAAGCTTTCTTT.

This chain's CDR3 is CATSDSDYSYNEQFF. The CDR3 DNA is TGTGCCACCAGTGATTCGGACTACTCCTACAATGAGCAGTTCTTC. The genes are TRBV24-1 and TRBJ2-1, with a weak D call TRBD2 (6 bases). V was pared by 2 bases and J by 0 bases, with 7 bases between. Germline V CDR1 and CDR2: KGHDR, SFDVKD. This CDR3 contains 15 residues.